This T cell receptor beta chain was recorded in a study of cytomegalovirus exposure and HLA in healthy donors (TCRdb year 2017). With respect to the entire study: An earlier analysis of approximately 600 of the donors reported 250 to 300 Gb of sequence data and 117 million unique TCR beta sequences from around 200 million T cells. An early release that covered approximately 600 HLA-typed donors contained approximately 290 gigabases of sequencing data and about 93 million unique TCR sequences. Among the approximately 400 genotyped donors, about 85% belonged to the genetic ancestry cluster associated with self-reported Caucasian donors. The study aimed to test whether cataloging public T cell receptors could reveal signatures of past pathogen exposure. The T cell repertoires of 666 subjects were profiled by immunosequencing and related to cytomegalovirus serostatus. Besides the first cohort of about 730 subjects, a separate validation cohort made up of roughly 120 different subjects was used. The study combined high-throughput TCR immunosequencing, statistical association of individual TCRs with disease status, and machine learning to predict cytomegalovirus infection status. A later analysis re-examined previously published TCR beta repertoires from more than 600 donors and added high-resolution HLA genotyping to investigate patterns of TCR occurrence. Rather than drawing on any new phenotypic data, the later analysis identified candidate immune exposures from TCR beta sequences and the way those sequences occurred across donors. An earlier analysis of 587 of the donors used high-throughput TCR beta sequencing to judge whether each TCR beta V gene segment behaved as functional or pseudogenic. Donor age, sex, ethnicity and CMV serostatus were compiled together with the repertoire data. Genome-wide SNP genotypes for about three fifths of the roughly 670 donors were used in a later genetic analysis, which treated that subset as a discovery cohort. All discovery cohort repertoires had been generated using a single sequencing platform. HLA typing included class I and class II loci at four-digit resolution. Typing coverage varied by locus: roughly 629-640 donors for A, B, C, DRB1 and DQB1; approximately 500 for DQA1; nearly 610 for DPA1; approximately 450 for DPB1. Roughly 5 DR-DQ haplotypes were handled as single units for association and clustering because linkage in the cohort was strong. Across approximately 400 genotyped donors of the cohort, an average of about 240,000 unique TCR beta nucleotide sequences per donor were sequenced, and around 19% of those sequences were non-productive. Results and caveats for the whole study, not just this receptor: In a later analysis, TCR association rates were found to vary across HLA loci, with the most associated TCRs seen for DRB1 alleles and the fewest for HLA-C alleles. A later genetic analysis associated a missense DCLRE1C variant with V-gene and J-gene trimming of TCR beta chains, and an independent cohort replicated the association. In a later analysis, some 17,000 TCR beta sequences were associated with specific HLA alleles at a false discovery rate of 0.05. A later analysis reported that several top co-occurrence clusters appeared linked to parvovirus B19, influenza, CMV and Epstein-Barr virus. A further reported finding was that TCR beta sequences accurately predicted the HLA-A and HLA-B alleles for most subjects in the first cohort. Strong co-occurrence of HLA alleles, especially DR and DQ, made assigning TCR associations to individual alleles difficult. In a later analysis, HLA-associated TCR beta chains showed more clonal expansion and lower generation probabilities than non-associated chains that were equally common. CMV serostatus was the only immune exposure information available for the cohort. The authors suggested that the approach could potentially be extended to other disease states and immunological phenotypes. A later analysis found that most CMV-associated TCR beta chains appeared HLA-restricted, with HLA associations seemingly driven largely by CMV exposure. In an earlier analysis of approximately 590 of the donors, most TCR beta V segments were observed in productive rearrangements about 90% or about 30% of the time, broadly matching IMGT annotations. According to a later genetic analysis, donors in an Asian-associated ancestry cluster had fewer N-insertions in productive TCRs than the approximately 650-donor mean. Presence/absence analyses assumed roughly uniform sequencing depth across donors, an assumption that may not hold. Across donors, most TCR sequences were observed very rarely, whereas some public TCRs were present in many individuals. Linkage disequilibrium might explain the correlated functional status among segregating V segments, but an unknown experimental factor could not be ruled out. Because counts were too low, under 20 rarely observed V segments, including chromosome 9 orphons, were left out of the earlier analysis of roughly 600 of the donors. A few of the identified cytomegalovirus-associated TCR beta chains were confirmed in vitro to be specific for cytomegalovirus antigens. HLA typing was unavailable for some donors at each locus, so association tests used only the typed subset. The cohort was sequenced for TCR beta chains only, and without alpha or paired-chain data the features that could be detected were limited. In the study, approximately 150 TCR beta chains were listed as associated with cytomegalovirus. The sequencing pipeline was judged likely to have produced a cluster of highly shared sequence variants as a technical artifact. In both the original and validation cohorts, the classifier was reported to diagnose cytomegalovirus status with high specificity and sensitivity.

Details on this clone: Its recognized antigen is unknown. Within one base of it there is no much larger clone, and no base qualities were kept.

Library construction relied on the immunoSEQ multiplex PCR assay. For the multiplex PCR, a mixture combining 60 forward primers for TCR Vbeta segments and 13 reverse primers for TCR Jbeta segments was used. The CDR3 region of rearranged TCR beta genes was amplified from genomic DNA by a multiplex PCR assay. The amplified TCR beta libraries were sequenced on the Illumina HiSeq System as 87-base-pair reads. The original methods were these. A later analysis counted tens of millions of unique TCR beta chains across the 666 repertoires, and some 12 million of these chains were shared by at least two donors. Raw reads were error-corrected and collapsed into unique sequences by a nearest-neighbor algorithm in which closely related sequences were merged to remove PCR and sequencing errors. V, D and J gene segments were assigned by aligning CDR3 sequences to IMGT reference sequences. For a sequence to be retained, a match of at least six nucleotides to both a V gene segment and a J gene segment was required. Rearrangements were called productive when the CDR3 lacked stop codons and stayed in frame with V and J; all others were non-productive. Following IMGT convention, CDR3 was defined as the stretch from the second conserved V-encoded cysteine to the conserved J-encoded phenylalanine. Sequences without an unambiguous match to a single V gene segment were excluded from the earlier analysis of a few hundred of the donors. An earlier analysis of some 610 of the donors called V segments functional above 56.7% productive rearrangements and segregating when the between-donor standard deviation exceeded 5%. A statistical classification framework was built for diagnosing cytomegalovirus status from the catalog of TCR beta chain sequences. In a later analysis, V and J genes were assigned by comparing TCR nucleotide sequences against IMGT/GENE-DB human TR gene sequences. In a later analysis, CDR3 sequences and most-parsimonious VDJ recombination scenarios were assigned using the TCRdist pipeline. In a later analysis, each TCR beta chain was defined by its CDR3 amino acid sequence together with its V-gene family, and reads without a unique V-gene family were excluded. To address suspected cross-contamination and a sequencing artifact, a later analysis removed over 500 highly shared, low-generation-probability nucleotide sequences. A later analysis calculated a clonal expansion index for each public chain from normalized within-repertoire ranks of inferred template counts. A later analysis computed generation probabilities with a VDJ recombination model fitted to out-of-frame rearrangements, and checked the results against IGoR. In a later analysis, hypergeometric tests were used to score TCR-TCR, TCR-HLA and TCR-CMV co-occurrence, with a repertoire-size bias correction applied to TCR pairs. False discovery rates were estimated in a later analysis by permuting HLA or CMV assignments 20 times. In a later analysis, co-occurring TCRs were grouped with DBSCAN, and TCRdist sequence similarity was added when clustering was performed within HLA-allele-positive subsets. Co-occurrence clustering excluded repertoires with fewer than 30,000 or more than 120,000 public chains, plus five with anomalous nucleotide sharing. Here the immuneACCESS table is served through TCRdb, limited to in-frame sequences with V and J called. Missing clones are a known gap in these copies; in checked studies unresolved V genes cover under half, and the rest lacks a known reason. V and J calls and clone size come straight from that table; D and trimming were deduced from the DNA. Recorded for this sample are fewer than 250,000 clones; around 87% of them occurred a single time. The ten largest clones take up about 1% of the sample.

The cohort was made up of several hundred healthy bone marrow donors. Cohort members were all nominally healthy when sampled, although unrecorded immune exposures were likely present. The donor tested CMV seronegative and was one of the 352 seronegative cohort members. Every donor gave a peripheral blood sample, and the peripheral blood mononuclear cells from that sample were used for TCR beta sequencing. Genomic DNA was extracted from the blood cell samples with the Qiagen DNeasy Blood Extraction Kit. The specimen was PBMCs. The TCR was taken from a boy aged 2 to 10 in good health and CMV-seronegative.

The base sequence is TGTGCCTGGAGAGGGACAGGGGGTGAGCAGTTCTTC. It translates as CAWRGTGGEQFF. Recombination linked TRBV30 to TRBJ2-1, with TRBD1 identical over 11 junction bases. V lost 3 bases and J lost 9 bases, and the count of bases not matched to a germline gene is 1. CDR1 and CDR2 are drawn from the germline V gene (reference sequence): GTSNPN, SVGIG. The CDR3 numbers 12 residues from cysteine through phenylalanine. Solely the CDR3 DNA is kept, with 36 bases framed from the first base.